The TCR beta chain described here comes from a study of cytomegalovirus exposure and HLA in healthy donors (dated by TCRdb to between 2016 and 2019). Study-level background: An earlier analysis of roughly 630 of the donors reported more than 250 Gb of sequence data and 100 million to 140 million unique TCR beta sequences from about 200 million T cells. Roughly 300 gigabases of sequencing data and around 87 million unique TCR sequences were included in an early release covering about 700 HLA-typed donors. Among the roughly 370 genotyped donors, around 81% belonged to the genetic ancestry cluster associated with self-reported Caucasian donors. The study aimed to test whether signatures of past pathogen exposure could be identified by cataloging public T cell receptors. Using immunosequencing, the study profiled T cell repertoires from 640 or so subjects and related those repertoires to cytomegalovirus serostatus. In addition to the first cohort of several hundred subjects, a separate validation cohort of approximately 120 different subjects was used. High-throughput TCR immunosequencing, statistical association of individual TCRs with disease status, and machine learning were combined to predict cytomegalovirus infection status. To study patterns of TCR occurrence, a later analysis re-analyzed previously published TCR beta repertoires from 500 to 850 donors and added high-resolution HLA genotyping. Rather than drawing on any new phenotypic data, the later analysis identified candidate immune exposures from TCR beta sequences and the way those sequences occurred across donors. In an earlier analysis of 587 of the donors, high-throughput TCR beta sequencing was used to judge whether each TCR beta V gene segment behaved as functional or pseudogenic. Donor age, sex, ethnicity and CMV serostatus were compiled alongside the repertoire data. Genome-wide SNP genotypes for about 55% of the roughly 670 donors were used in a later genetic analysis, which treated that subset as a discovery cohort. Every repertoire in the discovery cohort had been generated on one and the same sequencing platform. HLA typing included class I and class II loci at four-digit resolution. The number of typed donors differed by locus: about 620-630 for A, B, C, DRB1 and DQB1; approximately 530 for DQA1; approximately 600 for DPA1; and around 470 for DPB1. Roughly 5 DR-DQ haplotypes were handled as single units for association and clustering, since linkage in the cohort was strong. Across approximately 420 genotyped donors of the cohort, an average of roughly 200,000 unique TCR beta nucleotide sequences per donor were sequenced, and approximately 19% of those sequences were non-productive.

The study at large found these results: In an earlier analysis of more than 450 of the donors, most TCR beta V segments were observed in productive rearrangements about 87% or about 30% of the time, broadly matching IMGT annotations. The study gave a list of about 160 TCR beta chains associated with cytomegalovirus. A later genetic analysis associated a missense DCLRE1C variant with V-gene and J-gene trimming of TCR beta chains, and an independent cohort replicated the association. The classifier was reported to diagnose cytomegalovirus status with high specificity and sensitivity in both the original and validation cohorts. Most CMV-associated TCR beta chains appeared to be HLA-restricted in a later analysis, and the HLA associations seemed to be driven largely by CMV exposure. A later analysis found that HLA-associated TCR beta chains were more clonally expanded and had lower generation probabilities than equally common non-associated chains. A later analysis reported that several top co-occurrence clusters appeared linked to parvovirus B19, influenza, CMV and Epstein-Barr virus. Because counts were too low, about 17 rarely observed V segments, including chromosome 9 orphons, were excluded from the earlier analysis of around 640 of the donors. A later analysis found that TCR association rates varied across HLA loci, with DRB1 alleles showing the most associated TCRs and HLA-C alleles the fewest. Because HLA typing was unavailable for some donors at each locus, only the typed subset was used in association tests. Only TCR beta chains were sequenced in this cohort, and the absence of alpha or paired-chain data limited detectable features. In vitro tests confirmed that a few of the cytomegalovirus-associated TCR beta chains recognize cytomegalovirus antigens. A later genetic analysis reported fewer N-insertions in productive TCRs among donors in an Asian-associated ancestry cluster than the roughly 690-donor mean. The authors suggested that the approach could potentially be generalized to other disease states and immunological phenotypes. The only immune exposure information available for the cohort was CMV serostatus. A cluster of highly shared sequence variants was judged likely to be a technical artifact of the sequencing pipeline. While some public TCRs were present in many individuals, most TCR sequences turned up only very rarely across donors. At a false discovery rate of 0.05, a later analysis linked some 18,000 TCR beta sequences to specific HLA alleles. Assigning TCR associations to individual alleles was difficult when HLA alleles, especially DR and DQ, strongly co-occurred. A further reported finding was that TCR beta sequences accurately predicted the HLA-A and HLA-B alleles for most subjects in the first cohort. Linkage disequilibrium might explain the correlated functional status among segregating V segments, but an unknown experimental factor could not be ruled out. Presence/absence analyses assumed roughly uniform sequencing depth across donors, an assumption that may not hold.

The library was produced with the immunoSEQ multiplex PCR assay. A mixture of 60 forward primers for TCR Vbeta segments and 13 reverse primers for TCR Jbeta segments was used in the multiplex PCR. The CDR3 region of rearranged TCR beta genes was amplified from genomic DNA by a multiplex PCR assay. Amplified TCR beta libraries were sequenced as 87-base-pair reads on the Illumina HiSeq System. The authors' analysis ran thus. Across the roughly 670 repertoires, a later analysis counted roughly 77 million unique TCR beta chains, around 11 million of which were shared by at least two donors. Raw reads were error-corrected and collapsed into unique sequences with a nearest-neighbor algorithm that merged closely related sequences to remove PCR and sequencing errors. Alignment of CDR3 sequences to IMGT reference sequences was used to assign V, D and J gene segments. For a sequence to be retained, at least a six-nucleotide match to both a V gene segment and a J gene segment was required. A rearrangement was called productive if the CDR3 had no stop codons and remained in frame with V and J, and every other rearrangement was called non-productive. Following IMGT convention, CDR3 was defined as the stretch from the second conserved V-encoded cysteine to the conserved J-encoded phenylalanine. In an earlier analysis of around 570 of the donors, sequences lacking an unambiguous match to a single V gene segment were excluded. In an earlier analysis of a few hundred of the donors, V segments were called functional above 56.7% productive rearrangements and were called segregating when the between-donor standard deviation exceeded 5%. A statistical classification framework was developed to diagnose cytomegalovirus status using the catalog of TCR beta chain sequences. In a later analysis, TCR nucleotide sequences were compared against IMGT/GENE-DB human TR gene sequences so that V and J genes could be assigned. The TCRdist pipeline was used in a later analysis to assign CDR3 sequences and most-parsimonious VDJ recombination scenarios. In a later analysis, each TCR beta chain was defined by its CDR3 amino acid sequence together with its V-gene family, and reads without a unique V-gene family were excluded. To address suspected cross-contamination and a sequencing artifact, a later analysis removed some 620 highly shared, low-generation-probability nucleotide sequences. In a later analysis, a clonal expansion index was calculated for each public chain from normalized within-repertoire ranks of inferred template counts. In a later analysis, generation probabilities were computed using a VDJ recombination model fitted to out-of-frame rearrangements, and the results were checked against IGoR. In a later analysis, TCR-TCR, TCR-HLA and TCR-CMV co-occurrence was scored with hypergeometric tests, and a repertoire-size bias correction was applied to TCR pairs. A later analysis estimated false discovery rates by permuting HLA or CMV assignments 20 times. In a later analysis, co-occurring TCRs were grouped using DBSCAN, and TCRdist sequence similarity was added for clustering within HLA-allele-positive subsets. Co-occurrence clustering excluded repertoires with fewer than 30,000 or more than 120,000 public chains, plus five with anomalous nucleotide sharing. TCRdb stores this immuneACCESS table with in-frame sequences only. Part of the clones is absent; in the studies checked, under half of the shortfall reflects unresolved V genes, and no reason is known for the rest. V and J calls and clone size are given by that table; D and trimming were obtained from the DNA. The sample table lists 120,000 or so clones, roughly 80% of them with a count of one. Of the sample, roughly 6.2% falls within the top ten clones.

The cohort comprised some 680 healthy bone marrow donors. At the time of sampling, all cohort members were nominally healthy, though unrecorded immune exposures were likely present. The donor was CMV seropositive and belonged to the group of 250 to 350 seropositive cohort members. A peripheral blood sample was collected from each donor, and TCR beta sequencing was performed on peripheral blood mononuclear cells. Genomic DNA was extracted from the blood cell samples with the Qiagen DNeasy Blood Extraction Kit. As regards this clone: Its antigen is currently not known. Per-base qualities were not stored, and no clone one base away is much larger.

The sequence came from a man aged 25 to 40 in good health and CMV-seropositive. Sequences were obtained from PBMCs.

The nucleotide sequence reads as follows: TGTGCCAGCAGGTCCGAGGGGGCCGAAAAACTGTTTTTT. The resulting protein is CASRSEGAEKLFF. The V and J genes are TRBV2 and TRBJ1-4; 7 bases in the middle match TRBD1. Trimming removed 6 bases from V and 8 bases from J; the gene matches leave 6 bases unexplained. From its cysteine to its phenylalanine, the CDR3 spans 13 amino acids. The only DNA kept is the CDR3, 39 bases in frame from the first base. According to the germline V gene, CDR1 reads SNHLY and CDR2 reads FYNNEI. When the CDR3 is completed using the reference TRBV2 and TRBJ1-4 genes on either side, the full variable domain is EPEVTQTPSHQVTQMGQEVILRCVPISNHLYFYWYRQILGQKVEFLVSFYNNEISEKSEIFDDQFSVERPDGSNFTLKIRSTKLEDSAMYFCASRSEGAEKLFFGSGTQLSVL.